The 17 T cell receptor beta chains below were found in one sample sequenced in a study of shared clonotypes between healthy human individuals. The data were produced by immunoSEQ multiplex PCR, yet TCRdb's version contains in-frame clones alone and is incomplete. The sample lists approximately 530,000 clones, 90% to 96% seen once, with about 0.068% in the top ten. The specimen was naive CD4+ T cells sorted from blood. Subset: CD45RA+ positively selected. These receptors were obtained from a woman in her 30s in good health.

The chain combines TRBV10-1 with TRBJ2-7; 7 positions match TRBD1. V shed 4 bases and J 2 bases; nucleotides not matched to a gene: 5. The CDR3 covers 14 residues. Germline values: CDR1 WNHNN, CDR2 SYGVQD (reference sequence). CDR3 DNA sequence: TGCGCCAGCAGTGTAAACAGGGGCCCCTACGAGCAGTACTTC. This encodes CASSVNRGPYEQYF.

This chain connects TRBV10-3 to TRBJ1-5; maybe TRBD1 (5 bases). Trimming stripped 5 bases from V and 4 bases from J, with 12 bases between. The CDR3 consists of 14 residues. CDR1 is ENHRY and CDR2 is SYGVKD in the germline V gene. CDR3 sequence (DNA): TGTGCCATCAGTTCCGACGGGGGTAATCAGCCCCAGCATTTT. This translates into CAISSDGGNQPQHF.

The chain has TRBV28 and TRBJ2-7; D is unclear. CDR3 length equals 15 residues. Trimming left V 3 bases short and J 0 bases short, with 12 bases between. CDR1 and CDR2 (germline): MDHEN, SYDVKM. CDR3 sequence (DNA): TGTGCCAGCAGTTTCGCCTGGGGTGCCTCCTACGAGCAGTACTTC. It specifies CASSFAWGASYEQYF.

CDR3 region: CASSPGTGGNYGYTF. The CDR3, as DNA: TGTGCCAGCAGCCCCGGGACAGGTGGGAACTATGGCTACACCTTC. The J gene is TRBJ1-2, the V gene TRBV7-3; TRBD1 agrees at 8 bases. The germline CDR1 and CDR2 sequences are SGHTA and FQGTGA. With 5 bases clipped from V and 2 bases from J, the junction kept 7 bases outside the gene matches. CDR3 length equals 15 residues. Combining the CDR3 with reference TRBV7-3 and TRBJ1-2 gives the whole variable domain GAGVSQTPSNKVTEKGKYVELRCDPISGHTALYWYRQSLGQGPEFLIYFQGTGAADDSGLPNDRFFAVRPEGSVSTLKIQRTERGDSAVYLCASSPGTGGNYGYTFGSGTRLTVV.

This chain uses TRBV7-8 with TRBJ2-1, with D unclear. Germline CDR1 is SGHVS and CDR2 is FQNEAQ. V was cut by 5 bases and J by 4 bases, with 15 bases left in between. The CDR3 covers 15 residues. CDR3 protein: CASSRRVPGYNEQFF. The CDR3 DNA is TGTGCCAGCAGCCGTCGAGTTCCTGGGTACAATGAGCAGTTCTTC.

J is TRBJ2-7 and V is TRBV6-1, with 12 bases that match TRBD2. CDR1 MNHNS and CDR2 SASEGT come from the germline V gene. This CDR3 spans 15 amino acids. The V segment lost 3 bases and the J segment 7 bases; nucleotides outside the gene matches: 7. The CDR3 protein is CASSEVLAGGWEQYF. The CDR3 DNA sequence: TGTGCCAGCAGTGAGGTTCTAGCGGGAGGGTGGGAGCAGTACTTC.

The CDR3 reads CASSQTGTGNTEAFF. DNA for the CDR3: TGCGCCAGCAGCCAGACCGGGACAGGGAACACTGAAGCTTTCTTT. The chain joins TRBV5-1 to TRBJ1-1, with 8 bases fitting TRBD1. Per the germline V gene, CDR1 is SGHRS and CDR2 is YFSETQ. The CDR3 has 15 amino acids. The ends lost 4 bases at V and 1 base at J; junction bases unmatched: 6.

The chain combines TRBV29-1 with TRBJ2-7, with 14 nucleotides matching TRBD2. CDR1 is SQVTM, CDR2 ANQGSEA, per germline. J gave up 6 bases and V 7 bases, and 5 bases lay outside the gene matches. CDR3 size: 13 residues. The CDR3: CSGGTSGSTEQYF. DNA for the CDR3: TGCAGCGGCGGGACTAGCGGGAGCACCGAGCAGTACTTC.

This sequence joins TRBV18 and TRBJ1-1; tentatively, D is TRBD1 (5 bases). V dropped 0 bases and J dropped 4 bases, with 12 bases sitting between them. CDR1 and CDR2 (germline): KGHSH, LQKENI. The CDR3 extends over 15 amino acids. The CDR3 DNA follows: TGTGCCAGCTCACCACCGGGAGGGGAAGGCACTGAAGCTTTCTTT. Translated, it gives CASSPPGGEGTEAFF.

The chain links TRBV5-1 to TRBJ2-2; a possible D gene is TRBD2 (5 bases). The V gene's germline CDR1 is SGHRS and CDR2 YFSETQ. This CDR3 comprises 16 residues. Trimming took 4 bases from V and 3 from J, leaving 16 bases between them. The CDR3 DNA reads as TGCGCCAGCAGCCCCGCGAGAGGGCAGTACACCGGGGAGCTGTTTTTT. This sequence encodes CASSPARGQYTGELFF.

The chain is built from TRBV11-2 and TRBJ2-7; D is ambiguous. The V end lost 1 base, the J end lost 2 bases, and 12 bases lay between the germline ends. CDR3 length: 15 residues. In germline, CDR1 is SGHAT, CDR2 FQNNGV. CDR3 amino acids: CASSLGFTLTYEQYF. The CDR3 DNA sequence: TGTGCCAGCAGCTTAGGATTTACCCTCACCTACGAGCAGTACTTC.

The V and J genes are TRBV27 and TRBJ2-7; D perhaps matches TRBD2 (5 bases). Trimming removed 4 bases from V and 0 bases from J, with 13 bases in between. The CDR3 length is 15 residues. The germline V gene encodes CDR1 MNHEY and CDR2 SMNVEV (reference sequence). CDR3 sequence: CASSYGVGSSYEQYF. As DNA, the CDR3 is TGTGCCAGCAGTTACGGGGTTGGGAGCTCCTACGAGCAGTACTTC.

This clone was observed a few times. This CDR3 reads CASRWTAATNEKLFF. CDR3 sequence (DNA): TGTGCCAGCCGTTGGACCGCTGCAACTAATGAAAAACTGTTTTTT. The V call is TRBV7-9, the J call TRBJ1-4; D not certain. The CDR3 contains 15 residues. The germline V gene has CDR1 SEHNR and CDR2 FQNEAQ (reference sequence). Trimming left V 8 bases short and J 0 bases short, with 13 bases between.

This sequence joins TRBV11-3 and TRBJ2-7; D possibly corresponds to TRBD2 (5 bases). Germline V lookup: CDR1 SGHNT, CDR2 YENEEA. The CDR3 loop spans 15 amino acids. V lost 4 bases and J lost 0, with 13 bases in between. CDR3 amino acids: CASSYSSGSSYEQYF. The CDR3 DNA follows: TGTGCCAGCAGCTATTCGAGCGGAAGCTCCTACGAGCAGTACTTC.

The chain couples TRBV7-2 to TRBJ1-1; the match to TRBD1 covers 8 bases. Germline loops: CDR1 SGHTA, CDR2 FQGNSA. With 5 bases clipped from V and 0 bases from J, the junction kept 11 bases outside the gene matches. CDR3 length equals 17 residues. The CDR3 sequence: CASSITGGIRMNTEAFF. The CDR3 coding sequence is TGTGCCAGCAGCATAACAGGGGGTATTCGGATGAACACTGAAGCTTTCTTT.

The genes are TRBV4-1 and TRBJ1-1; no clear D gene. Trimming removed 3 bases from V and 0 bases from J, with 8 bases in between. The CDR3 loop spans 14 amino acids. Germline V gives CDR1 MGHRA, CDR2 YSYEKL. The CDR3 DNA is TGCGCCAGCAGCCATTTAGGAATGAACACTGAAGCTTTCTTT. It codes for CASSHLGMNTEAFF.

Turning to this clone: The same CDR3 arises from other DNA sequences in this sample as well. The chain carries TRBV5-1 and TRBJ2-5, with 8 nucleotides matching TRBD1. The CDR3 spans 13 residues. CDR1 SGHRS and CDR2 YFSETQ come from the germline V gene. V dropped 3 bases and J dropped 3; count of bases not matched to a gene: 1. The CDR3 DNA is TGCGCCAGCAGCTCGACAGGGGAAGAGACCCAGTACTTC. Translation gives CASSSTGEETQYF.